Sequencing of this TCR beta chain was carried out in a study of T cells in Graves' hyperthyroidism and ophthalmopathy. Overall study findings and caveats: Blood also showed most of the thyroid clonotypes that were expanded above 0.001.

Fresh peripheral blood, under 13 ml, was the source of the PBMCs. About this clonotype: The antigen remains unidentified.

CDR3 size: 13 residues. J was trimmed by 6 bases and V by 5 bases; bases with no gene match: 5. Germline lookup yields CDR1 SQVTM and CDR2 ANQGSEA. Amplification of TCR beta CDR3 regions was performed using RNA transcripts as template. Carried out on the TCR CDR3, a first-round RT-PCR used the HTBI primer set. TCRdb independently ran MiXCR on the multiplex PCR reads; one entry per CDR3 protein. This sample carries some 720,000 distinct CDR3 sequences, roughly 17% of them seen once, and the ten largest clones take about 8.4%. The V gene is TRBV29-1, the J gene TRBJ1-2; 11 bases match TRBD1. The sample consisted of blood. This sequence was found in a man aged 18 to 35 with Graves' hyperthyroidism. DNA of the CDR3: TGCAGCGTTCCGGGACAGGGGGTAGATGGCTACACCTTC. Protein sequence: CSVPGQGVDGYTF. The full variable domain, in which reference TRBV29-1 and TRBJ1-2 provide the parts outside the CDR3, is SAVISQKPSRDICQRGTSLTIQCQVDSQVTMMFWYRQQPGQSLTLIATANQGSEATYESGFVIDKFPISRPNLTFSTLTVSNMSPEDSSIYLCSVPGQGVDGYTFGSGTRLTVV.